The rows below give T cell receptor beta chains drawn from one sample of a study of cytomegalovirus exposure and HLA in healthy donors. The assay was immunoSEQ multiplex PCR, and TCRdb's table has in-frame clones only and misses some. The data contain roughly 79,000 clones, 85% to 95% of them singletons. The sample taken for sequencing was PBMCs. Receptor source: a man aged 18 to 29 in good health and CMV-seronegative. Each CDR3 is given without its conserved first and last residue.

v_gene: TRBV27; CDR3aa: ASSTGGRETQY
v_gene: TRBV18; CDR3aa: ASSLRGDRADYGYT
v_gene: TRBV6-1; CDR3aa: ASFGASSYEQY
v_gene: TRBV29-1; CDR3aa: SVAWMSLRNEQF
v_gene: TRBV28; CDR3aa: ASTQQNLYYEQY
v_gene: TRBV4-3; CDR3aa: ASSQANYGYT
v_gene: TRBV4-1; CDR3aa: ASSQVIAGTGELF
v_gene: TRBV10-3; CDR3aa: AISGNLAGERLSIRDNEQF
v_gene: TRBV2; CDR3aa: ASSYDRNYGYT
v_gene: TRBV5-1; CDR3aa: ASSSSPMNTGAGELF
v_gene: TRBV6-5; CDR3aa: ASSYSGGLDYGYT
v_gene: TRBV20-1; CDR3aa: SARESYEQF
v_gene: TRBV2; CDR3aa: ASSEQGANTEAF
v_gene: TRBV6-1; CDR3aa: ASSAEGAMGYT
v_gene: TRBV5-1; CDR3aa: ASSERQGIGVYEQY
v_gene: TRBV5-6; CDR3aa: ASSVPGQGTGNTIY
v_gene: TRBV7-2; CDR3aa: ASSLAASAQGASYH
v_gene: TRBV4-2; CDR3aa: ASSQGLYEQY
v_gene: TRBV18; CDR3aa: ASSRQGDEKLF
v_gene: TRBV4-2; CDR3aa: ASSQGATSTDTQY
v_gene: TRBV28; CDR3aa: ASRQAYGYT
v_gene: TRBV6-5; CDR3aa: ASSYSPGGTDTQY
v_gene: TRBV5-1; CDR3aa: ASRPGGTRKTGELF
v_gene: TRBV6-1; CDR3aa: ASNRDATSYEQY
v_gene: TRBV29-1; CDR3aa: SGTGTGFTGELF
v_gene: TRBV21-1; CDR3aa: ASSKKESRNTIY
v_gene: TRBV18; CDR3aa: ASSPRSEINYGYT
v_gene: TRBV2; CDR3aa: AGNRAGINTEAF
v_gene: TRBV5-6; CDR3aa: ASSLREGQDTQY
v_gene: TRBV11-3; CDR3aa: ASSYSTWASGRGADTQY
v_gene: TRBV18; CDR3aa: ASGQVGGSEAF
v_gene: TRBV27; CDR3aa: ASGRQGVGNTIY
v_gene: TRBV5-8; CDR3aa: ASSPRAASGYQETQY
v_gene: TRBV19; CDR3aa: ASSIVSAPTGRETQY
v_gene: TRBV27; CDR3aa: ASSLKGDLSNQPQH
v_gene: TRBV5-1; CDR3aa: ASSTSSGIANTGELF
v_gene: TRBV5-6; CDR3aa: ASSLGSVNTGELF
v_gene: TRBV7-2; CDR3aa: ASSLAGGSEAF
v_gene: TRBV7-9; CDR3aa: ASSLATVQVGYT
v_gene: TRBV4-1; CDR3aa: ASSQDRGQGTEAF
v_gene: TRBV6-5; CDR3aa: ASSYGRGGNTIY
v_gene: TRBV5-1; CDR3aa: ASSVRDRVNEQY
v_gene: TRBV7-9; CDR3aa: ASSLAQRGDTEAF
v_gene: TRBV18; CDR3aa: ASSPLTADNEAF
v_gene: TRBV5-1; CDR3aa: ASSSEASYEQY
v_gene: TRBV7-2; CDR3aa: ASSLAAGTGETQY
v_gene: TRBV5-1; CDR3aa: ASSFRTGGTNTQY
v_gene: TRBV6-6; CDR3aa: ASSYGTENEQY
v_gene: TRBV12-5; CDR3aa: ATTYSGSSYEQY
v_gene: TRBV7-9; CDR3aa: ASPQAPSGANVLT